The rows below give T cell receptor beta chains drawn from one sample of a study of T cells in localized non-small cell lung cancer. TCRdb keeps only in-frame clones here, not all; method: immunoSEQ multiplex PCR. The top ten clones hold approximately 22% of a sample with about 59,000 clones, about 90% of them seen once. The sequences come from peripheral blood, collected before any cancer treatment. Source of these receptors: a man aged 35 to 69 with stage I squamous cell lung carcinoma. Both conserved end residues are part of each CDR3. The D gene is left open where the match is weak. Clone size is stated in some rows and not others, as once, few, many or a class when expanded.

abundance: NA; v_gene: TRBV10-3; d_gene: NA; j_gene: TRBJ1-4; CDR3aa: CATWRGGRTNEKLFF; CDR3nt: TGTGCCACTTGGAGGGGGGGCAGAACTAATGAAAAACTGTTTTTT
abundance: NA; v_gene: TRBV7-2; d_gene: TRBD1; j_gene: TRBJ2-1; CDR3aa: CASSPGQGPFGDNEQFF; CDR3nt: TGTGCCAGCAGCCCCGGACAGGGGCCGTTTGGGGACAATGAGCAGTTCTTC
abundance: NA; v_gene: TRBV21-1; d_gene: NA; j_gene: TRBJ2-1; CDR3aa: CASSSLGGDEQFF; CDR3nt: TGTGCCAGCAGCAGCCTAGGGGGCGATGAGCAGTTCTTC
abundance: NA; v_gene: TRBV5-1; d_gene: NA; j_gene: TRBJ2-5; CDR3aa: CASSLGSIQETQYF; CDR3nt: TGCGCCAGCAGCTTGGGGAGTATTCAAGAGACCCAGTACTTC
abundance: NA; v_gene: TRBV7-2; d_gene: TRBD2; j_gene: TRBJ2-1; CDR3aa: CASSSGTSGRARYNEQFF; CDR3nt: TGTGCCAGCAGCTCCGGGACTAGCGGGAGGGCCCGCTACAATGAGCAGTTCTTC
abundance: once; v_gene: TRBV11-3; d_gene: TRBD1; j_gene: TRBJ1-1; CDR3aa: CASSFSGTANTEAFF; CDR3nt: TGTGCCAGCAGCTTCTCCGGGACAGCGAACACTGAAGCTTTCTTT
abundance: NA; v_gene: TRBV28; d_gene: NA; j_gene: TRBJ2-7; CDR3aa: CASSLGGEIYEQYF; CDR3nt: TGTGCCAGCAGTCTAGGCGGGGAGATTTACGAGCAGTACTTC
abundance: NA; v_gene: TRBV5-8; d_gene: NA; j_gene: TRBJ2-4; CDR3aa: CASTRPGQNIQYF; CDR3nt: TGTGCCAGTACCCGACCGGGACAAAACATTCAGTACTTC
abundance: NA; v_gene: TRBV4-2; d_gene: NA; j_gene: TRBJ1-5; CDR3aa: CASSLDRPLDGSNQPQHF; CDR3nt: TGTGCCAGCAGCCTAGACAGGCCTCTCGATGGGAGCAATCAGCCCCAGCATTTT
abundance: NA; v_gene: TRBV2; d_gene: NA; j_gene: TRBJ1-1; CDR3aa: CASSPRQTSNTEAFF; CDR3nt: TGTGCCAGCAGCCCCAGACAGACGTCGAACACTGAAGCTTTCTTT
abundance: few; v_gene: TRBV7-2; d_gene: TRBD1; j_gene: TRBJ1-2; CDR3aa: CASSGASGDRSYGYTF; CDR3nt: TGTGCCAGCAGCGGAGCCAGTGGGGACAGGAGCTATGGCTACACCTTC
abundance: NA; v_gene: TRBV28; d_gene: TRBD2; j_gene: TRBJ2-7; CDR3aa: CASSSASGGKEQYF; CDR3nt: TGTGCCAGCAGTTCCGCTAGCGGGGGCAAAGAGCAGTACTTC
abundance: NA; v_gene: TRBV6-1; d_gene: NA; j_gene: TRBJ1-5; CDR3aa: CASSWQGNNQPQHF; CDR3nt: TGTGCCAGCAGTTGGCAGGGGAACAATCAGCCCCAGCATTTT
abundance: once; v_gene: TRBV28; d_gene: TRBD1; j_gene: TRBJ2-1; CDR3aa: CASSFHSGQGARHNEQFF; CDR3nt: TGTGCCAGCAGTTTCCACTCGGGACAGGGGGCGCGGCACAATGAGCAGTTCTTC
abundance: once; v_gene: TRBV11-3; d_gene: NA; j_gene: TRBJ2-6; CDR3aa: CASSSLASGANVLTF; CDR3nt: TGTGCCAGCAGCAGTCTAGCCTCTGGGGCCAACGTCCTGACTTTC
abundance: NA; v_gene: TRBV7-6; d_gene: TRBD1; j_gene: TRBJ2-5; CDR3aa: CASSLNQGQGGLETQYF; CDR3nt: TGTGCCAGCAGCTTAAACCAGGGACAGGGGGGTTTAGAGACCCAGTACTTC
abundance: NA; v_gene: TRBV4-3; d_gene: NA; j_gene: TRBJ2-7; CDR3aa: CASSQKTESSYEQYF; CDR3nt: TGCGCCAGCAGCCAAAAGACTGAGAGCTCCTACGAGCAGTACTTC
abundance: NA; v_gene: TRBV10-3; d_gene: TRBD1; j_gene: TRBJ2-7; CDR3aa: CAITIGTGGSYEQYF; CDR3nt: TGTGCCATCACCATAGGGACAGGGGGTTCTTACGAGCAGTACTTC
abundance: NA; v_gene: TRBV27; d_gene: NA; j_gene: TRBJ2-1; CDR3aa: CASSFRGSSYNEQFF; CDR3nt: TGTGCCAGCAGTTTTCGGGGTAGCTCCTACAATGAGCAGTTCTTC
abundance: NA; v_gene: TRBV5-4; d_gene: TRBD2; j_gene: TRBJ2-5; CDR3aa: CASSSSGRGVQETQYF; CDR3nt: TGTGCCAGCAGCTCTAGCGGGAGAGGAGTCCAAGAGACCCAGTACTTC
abundance: NA; v_gene: TRBV4-3; d_gene: NA; j_gene: TRBJ1-4; CDR3aa: CASSQGGVLNEKLFF; CDR3nt: TGCGCCAGCAGCCAGGGGGGAGTCCTTAATGAAAAACTGTTTTTT
abundance: NA; v_gene: TRBV30; d_gene: NA; j_gene: TRBJ1-1; CDR3aa: CAWSVLSSGGNTEAFF; CDR3nt: TGTGCCTGGAGTGTACTCTCCAGCGGGGGAAACACTGAAGCTTTCTTT
abundance: NA; v_gene: TRBV30; d_gene: NA; j_gene: TRBJ1-1; CDR3aa: CAWNNPFRGESRTEAFF; CDR3nt: TGTGCCTGGAACAACCCGTTTAGGGGCGAGAGTAGGACTGAAGCTTTCTTT
abundance: NA; v_gene: TRBV5-8; d_gene: NA; j_gene: TRBJ1-3; CDR3aa: CASSSDRIPGNTIYF; CDR3nt: TGTGCCAGCAGCTCGGACAGAATACCTGGAAACACCATATATTTT
abundance: NA; v_gene: TRBV2; d_gene: NA; j_gene: TRBJ1-2; CDR3aa: CASSEGASIYGYTF; CDR3nt: TGTGCCAGCAGTGAAGGTGCCAGCATCTATGGCTACACCTTC
abundance: NA; v_gene: TRBV10-1; d_gene: TRBD1; j_gene: TRBJ2-1; CDR3aa: CAVRDSRNEQFF; CDR3nt: TGCGCCGTCCGGGACAGTAGAAATGAGCAGTTCTTC
abundance: NA; v_gene: TRBV14; d_gene: NA; j_gene: TRBJ2-2; CDR3aa: CASSQEGDPRPNTGELFF; CDR3nt: TGTGCCAGCAGCCAAGAAGGGGACCCACGGCCGAACACCGGGGAGCTGTTTTTT
abundance: NA; v_gene: TRBV6-5; d_gene: NA; j_gene: TRBJ2-1; CDR3aa: CASRGSSYNEQFF; CDR3nt: TGTGCCAGCAGGGGAAGCTCCTACAATGAGCAGTTCTTC
abundance: NA; v_gene: TRBV5-1; d_gene: TRBD1; j_gene: TRBJ2-7; CDR3aa: CASSPGTGGYEQYF; CDR3nt: TGCGCCAGCAGCCCCGGGACAGGGGGTTACGAGCAGTACTTC
abundance: NA; v_gene: TRBV29-1; d_gene: NA; j_gene: TRBJ1-2; CDR3aa: CSVMGGRPYGYTF; CDR3nt: TGCAGCGTTATGGGTGGACGGCCCTATGGCTACACCTTC
abundance: NA; v_gene: TRBV10-1; d_gene: NA; j_gene: TRBJ1-5; CDR3aa: CASRGSATDPQPQHF; CDR3nt: TGCGCCAGCAGGGGCTCAGCGACAGATCCACAGCCCCAGCATTTT
abundance: NA; v_gene: TRBV28; d_gene: NA; j_gene: TRBJ1-3; CDR3aa: CASTLSPGNTIYF; CDR3nt: TGTGCCAGCACCCTTTCGCCTGGAAACACCATATATTTT
abundance: NA; v_gene: TRBV28; d_gene: TRBD2; j_gene: TRBJ2-6; CDR3aa: CASSLTSGSSLGANVLTF; CDR3nt: TGTGCCAGCAGTTTGACTAGCGGGAGCTCTCTGGGGGCCAACGTCCTGACTTTC
abundance: few; v_gene: TRBV6-5; d_gene: TRBD1; j_gene: TRBJ2-4; CDR3aa: CASSYSTGLAKNIQYF; CDR3nt: TGTGCCAGCAGTTACTCGACAGGGCTAGCCAAAAACATTCAGTACTTC
abundance: NA; v_gene: TRBV14; d_gene: TRBD1; j_gene: TRBJ2-7; CDR3aa: CASSQKRAGGYEQYF; CDR3nt: TGTGCCAGCAGCCAGAAGAGGGCAGGGGGCTACGAGCAGTACTTC
abundance: NA; v_gene: TRBV5-1; d_gene: TRBD2; j_gene: TRBJ2-1; CDR3aa: CASSFPGTSGSGSYNEQFF; CDR3nt: TGCGCCAGCAGCTTCCCCGGGACTAGCGGGAGTGGATCCTACAATGAGCAGTTCTTC
abundance: NA; v_gene: TRBV28; d_gene: NA; j_gene: TRBJ2-5; CDR3aa: CASSLFPSSGQETQYF; CDR3nt: TGTGCCAGCAGTTTATTCCCCTCAAGCGGCCAAGAGACCCAGTACTTC
abundance: NA; v_gene: TRBV28; d_gene: TRBD1; j_gene: TRBJ1-1; CDR3aa: CASSQDRGYNTEAFF; CDR3nt: TGTGCCAGCAGTCAAGACAGGGGTTATAACACTGAAGCTTTCTTT
abundance: NA; v_gene: TRBV6-5; d_gene: NA; j_gene: TRBJ1-2; CDR3aa: CATNGRHGYTF; CDR3nt: TGTGCCACCAACGGACGCCATGGCTACACCTTC
abundance: NA; v_gene: TRBV4-2; d_gene: NA; j_gene: TRBJ2-5; CDR3aa: CASSQATGETRETQYF; CDR3nt: TGTGCCAGCAGCCAAGCGACGGGAGAAACGAGGGAGACCCAGTACTTC
abundance: NA; v_gene: TRBV14; d_gene: TRBD2; j_gene: TRBJ2-3; CDR3aa: CASSPLGTSGRTDTQYF; CDR3nt: TGTGCCAGCAGCCCCCTAGGGACTAGCGGGAGAACAGATACGCAGTATTTT
abundance: NA; v_gene: TRBV6-1; d_gene: TRBD2; j_gene: TRBJ2-2; CDR3aa: CASSFGTSGTGELFF; CDR3nt: TGTGCCAGCAGTTTCGGGACTAGCGGCACCGGGGAGCTGTTTTTT